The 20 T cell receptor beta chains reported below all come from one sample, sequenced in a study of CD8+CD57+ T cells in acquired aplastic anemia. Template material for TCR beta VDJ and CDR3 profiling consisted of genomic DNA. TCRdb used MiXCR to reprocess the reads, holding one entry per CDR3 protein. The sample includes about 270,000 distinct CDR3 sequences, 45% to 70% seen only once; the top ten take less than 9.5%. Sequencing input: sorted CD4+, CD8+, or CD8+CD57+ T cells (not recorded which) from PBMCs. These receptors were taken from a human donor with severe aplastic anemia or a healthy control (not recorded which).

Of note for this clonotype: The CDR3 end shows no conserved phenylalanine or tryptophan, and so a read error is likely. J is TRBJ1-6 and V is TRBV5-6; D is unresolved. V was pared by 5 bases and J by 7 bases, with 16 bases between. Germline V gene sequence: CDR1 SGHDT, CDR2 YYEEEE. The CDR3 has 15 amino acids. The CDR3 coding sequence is TGTGCCAGCAGTTACCTAGTTATAGGGAATTCACCCCTCCACCTT. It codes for CASSYLVIGNSPLHL.

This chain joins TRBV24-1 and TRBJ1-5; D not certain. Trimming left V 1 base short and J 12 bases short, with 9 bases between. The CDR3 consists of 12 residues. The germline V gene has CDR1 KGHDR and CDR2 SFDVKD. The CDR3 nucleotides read TGTGCCACCAGTGATTTCGGTTCCGACCAGCATTTT. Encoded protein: CATSDFGSDQHF.

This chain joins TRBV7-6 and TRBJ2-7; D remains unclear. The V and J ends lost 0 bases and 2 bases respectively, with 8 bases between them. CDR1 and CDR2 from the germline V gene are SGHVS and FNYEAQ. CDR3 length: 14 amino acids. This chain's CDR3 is CASSLAVTTYEQYF. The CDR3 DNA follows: TGTGCCAGCAGCTTAGCGGTCACTACCTACGAGCAGTACTTC.

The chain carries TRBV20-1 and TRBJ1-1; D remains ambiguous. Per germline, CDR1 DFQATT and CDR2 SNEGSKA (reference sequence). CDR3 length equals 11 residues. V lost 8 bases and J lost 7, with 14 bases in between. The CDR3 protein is CSLSVTNEAFF. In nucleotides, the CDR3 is TGCAGTCTAAGTGTGACTAATGAAGCTTTCTTT.

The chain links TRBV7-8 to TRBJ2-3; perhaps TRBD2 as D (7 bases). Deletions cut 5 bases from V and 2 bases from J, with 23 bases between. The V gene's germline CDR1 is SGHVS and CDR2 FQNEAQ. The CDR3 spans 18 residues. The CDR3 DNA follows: TGTGCCAGCAGCGTAGAGCGGGGAGGGGGGTTGAACACAGATACGCAGTATTTT. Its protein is CASSVERGGGLNTDTQYF.

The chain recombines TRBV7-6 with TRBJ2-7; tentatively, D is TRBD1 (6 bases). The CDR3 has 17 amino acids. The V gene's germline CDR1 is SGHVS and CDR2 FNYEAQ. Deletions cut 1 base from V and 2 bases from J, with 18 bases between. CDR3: CASSLGSTGKGAYEQYF. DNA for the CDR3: TGTGCCAGCAGCTTAGGGAGCACAGGGAAAGGCGCCTACGAGCAGTACTTC.

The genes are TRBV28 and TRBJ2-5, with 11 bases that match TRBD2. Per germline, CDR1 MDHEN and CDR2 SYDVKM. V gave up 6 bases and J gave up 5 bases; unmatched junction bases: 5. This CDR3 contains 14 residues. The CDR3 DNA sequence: TGTGCCAGCAGGACTAGCGGGAATGTTGAGACCCAGTACTTC. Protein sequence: CASRTSGNVETQYF.

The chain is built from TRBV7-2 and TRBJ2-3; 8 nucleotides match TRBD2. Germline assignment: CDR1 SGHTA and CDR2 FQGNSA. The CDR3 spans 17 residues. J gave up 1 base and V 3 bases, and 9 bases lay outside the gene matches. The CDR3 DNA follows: TGTGCCAGCAGCTTTCGGGGCGGGGGGTGGGGCACAGATACGCAGTATTTT. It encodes CASSFRGGGWGTDTQYF.

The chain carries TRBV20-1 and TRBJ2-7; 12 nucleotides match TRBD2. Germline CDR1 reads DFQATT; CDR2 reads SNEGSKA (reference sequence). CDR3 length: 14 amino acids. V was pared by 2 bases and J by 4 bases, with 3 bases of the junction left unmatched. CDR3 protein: CSARTGTSGYEQYF. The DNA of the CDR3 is TGCAGTGCTAGAACCGGGACTAGCGGGTACGAGCAGTACTTC.

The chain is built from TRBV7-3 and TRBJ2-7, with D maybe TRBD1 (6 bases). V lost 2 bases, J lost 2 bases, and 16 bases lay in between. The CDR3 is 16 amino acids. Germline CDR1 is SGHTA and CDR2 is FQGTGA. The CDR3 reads CASSLGFNTGTYEQYF. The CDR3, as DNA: TGTGCCAGCAGCTTAGGCTTCAATACAGGGACCTACGAGCAGTACTTC.

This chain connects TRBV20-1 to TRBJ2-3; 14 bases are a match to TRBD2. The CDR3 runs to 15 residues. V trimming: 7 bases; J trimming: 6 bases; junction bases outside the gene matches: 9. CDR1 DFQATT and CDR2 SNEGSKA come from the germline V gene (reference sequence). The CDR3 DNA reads TGCAGTGGGGGGACTAGCGGGGGTTTGTTGGATACGCAGTATTTT. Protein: CSGGTSGGLLDTQYF.

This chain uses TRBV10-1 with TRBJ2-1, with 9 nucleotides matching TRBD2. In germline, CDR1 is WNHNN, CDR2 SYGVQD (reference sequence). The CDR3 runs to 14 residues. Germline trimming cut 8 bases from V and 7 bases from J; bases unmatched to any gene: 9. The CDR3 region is CASRLGTSLNEQFF. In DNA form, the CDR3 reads TGCGCCAGCCGGTTGGGGACTAGCTTAAATGAGCAGTTCTTC.

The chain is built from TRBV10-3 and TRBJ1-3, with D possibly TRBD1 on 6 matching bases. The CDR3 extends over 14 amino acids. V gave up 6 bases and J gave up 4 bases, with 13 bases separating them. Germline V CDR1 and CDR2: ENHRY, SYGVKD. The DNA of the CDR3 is TGTGCCATCAGGGAGCCGGACAGCGGAAACACCATATATTTT. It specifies CAIREPDSGNTIYF.

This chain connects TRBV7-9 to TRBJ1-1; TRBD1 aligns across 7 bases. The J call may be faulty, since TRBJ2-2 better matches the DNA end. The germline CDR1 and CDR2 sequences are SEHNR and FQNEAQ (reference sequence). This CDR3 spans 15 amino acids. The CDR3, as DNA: TGTGCCAGCAGCTTAGGGACAGGTTACACCGGGGAGCTGTTTTTT. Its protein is CASSLGTGYTGELFF.

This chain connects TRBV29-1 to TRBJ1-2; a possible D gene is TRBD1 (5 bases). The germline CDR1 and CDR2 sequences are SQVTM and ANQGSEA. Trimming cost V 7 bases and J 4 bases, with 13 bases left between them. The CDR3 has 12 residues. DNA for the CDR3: TGCAGCGCTCGGGGGGTCGTCTATGGCTACACCTTC. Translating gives CSARGVVYGYTF.

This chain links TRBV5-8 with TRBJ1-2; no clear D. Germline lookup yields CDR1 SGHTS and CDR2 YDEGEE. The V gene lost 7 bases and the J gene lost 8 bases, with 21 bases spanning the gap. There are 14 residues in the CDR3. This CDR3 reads CASRRRSVVKGYTF. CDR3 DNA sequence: TGTGCCAGCCGACGACGGTCGGTAGTGAAGGGCTACACCTTC. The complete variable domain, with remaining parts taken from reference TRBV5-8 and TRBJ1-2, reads EAGVTQSPTHLIKTRGQQATLRCSPISGHTSVYWYQQALGLGLQFLLWYDEGEERNRGNFPPRFSGRQFPNYSSELNVNALELEDSALYLCASRRRSVVKGYTFGSGTRLTVV.

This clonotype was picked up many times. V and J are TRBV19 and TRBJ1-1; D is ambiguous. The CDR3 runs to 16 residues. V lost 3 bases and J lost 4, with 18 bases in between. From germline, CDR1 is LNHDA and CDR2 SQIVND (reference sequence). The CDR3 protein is CASSILESPRFTEAFF. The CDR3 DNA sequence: TGTGCCAGTAGTATTCTCGAGAGCCCTCGGTTCACTGAAGCTTTCTTT.

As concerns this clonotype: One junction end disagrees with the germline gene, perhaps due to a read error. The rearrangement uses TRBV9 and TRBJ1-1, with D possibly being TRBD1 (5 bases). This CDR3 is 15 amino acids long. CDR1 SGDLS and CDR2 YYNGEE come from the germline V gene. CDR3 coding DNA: TGTGCCAGCAGCGTAGTCGGGCAGGGTGGCACTGGAGCTTTCTTT. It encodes CASSVVGQGGTGAFF.

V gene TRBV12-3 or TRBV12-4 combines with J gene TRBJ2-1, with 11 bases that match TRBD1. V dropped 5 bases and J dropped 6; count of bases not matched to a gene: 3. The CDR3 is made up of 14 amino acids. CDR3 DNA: TGTGCCAGCAGTCATGGGACAGGGGGCAATGAGCAGTTCTTC. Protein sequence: CASSHGTGGNEQFF.

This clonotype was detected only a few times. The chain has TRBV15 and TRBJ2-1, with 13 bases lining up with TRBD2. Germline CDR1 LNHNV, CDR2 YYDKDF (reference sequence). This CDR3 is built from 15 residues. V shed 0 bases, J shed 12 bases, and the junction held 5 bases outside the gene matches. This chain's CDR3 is CATSRDRTSGGRQFF. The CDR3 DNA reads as TGTGCCACCAGCAGAGATCGGACTAGCGGGGGTCGGCAGTTCTTC. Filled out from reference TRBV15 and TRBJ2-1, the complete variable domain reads DAMVIQNPRYQVTQFGKPVTLSCSQTLNHNVMYWYQQKSSQAPKLLFHYYDKDFNNEADTPDNFQSRRPNTSFCFLDIRSPGLGDTAMYLCATSRDRTSGGRQFFGPGTRLTVL.